Listed below are T cell receptor beta chains from one sample, sequenced in a study of blood T cell repertoires in COVID-19. Assay: immunoSEQ multiplex PCR; the TCRdb copy retains only in-frame clones and omits some. The table shows around 200,000 clones, with 85% to 90% occurring only once. Input material: peripheral blood. The receptors were gathered from a man in his 70s with active or convalescent COVID-19. The CDR3 runs from the conserved cysteine through the conserved F or W. The order of the fields is clone size, D gene, V gene, J gene, CDR3 protein, CDR3 DNA. The D gene is left open where the match is weak. Some rows mark clone size as missing; the rest say once, few, many or name a class of expanded clone.

>.|TRBD2|TRBV11-2|TRBJ2-7
CASSSLAGLYEQYF
TGTGCCAGCAGCTCACTAGCGGGACTTTACGAGCAGTACTTC
>.|.|TRBV7-7|TRBJ2-3
CASSLQGTDTQYF
TGTGCCAGCAGCTTACAGGGTACAGATACGCAGTATTTT
>few|.|TRBV18|TRBJ1-5
CASSPPGAGSNQPQHF
TGTGCCAGCTCACCACCGGGGGCAGGGAGCAATCAGCCCCAGCATTTT
>many|.|TRBV4-3|TRBJ1-4
CASSQGNAGVEKLFF
TGCGCCAGCAGCCAAGGAAATGCAGGGGTGGAAAAACTGTTTTTT
>few|.|TRBV7-9|TRBJ1-4
CASSLPGVEVEKLFF
TGTGCCAGCAGCTTACCAGGGGTTGAGGTTGAAAAACTGTTTTTT
>.|.|TRBV6-1|TRBJ1-2
CASSTGSPGSYGYTF
TGTGCCAGCAGTACCGGGAGCCCTGGGTCCTATGGCTACACCTTC
>.|TRBD1|TRBV29-1|TRBJ1-1
CSVGQGNTEAFF
TGCAGCGTAGGACAGGGGAACACTGAAGCTTTCTTT
>.|.|TRBV2|TRBJ1-5
CASHGESARQPQHF
TGTGCCAGCCATGGAGAATCGGCGCGGCAGCCCCAGCATTTT
>.|.|TRBV5-1|TRBJ2-2
CASSAGGGRNTGELFF
TGCGCCAGCAGCGCTGGCGGGGGCCGGAACACCGGGGAGCTGTTTTTT
>.|TRBD1|TRBV25-1|TRBJ2-3
CASSERGQGTDTQYF
TGTGCCAGCAGTGAACGAGGACAGGGAACCGATACGCAGTATTTT
>once|TRBD1|TRBV19|TRBJ1-1
CASSAGTGRTTEAFF
TGTGCCAGTAGTGCCGGGACAGGGAGGACCACTGAAGCTTTCTTT
>.|.|TRBV28|TRBJ1-1
CASRPVATEAFF
TGTGCCAGCAGGCCGGTTGCGACTGAAGCTTTCTTT
>few|TRBD1|TRBV5-4|TRBJ2-7
CASSTSLGQGPYEQYF
TGTGCCAGCAGTACGTCCTTAGGACAGGGACCCTACGAGCAGTACTTC
>.|.|TRBV5-1|TRBJ2-3
CATSQGGTSTDTQYF
TGCGCCACTTCACAGGGGGGGACTAGCACAGATACGCAGTATTTT
>.|.|TRBV19|TRBJ1-2
CASSRRTGENNYGYTF
TGTGCCAGTAGTAGGAGGACGGGGGAGAATAACTATGGCTACACCTTC
>.|.|TRBV14|TRBJ2-2
CASRRTSANTGELFF
TGTGCCAGCAGGCGGACATCGGCGAACACCGGGGAGCTGTTTTTT
>.|.|TRBV15|TRBJ1-2
CATSRGVTVLPGYTF
TGTGCCACCAGCAGAGGAGTGACAGTACTCCCGGGCTACACCTTC
>.|TRBD2|TRBV2|TRBJ2-5
CASGTSGGQETQYF
TGTGCCAGCGGGACTAGCGGGGGCCAAGAGACCCAGTACTTC
>.|.|TRBV7-9|TRBJ1-4
CASSLTVLVLFF
TGTGCCAGCAGCTTGACAGTTCTGGTACTGTTTTTT
>.|TRBD2|TRBV5-1|TRBJ2-1
CASSQTSGGNNEQFF
TGCGCCAGCAGCCAGACTAGCGGGGGAAACAATGAGCAGTTCTTC
>.|.|TRBV7-8|TRBJ2-1
CASSPHAGSDEQFF
TGTGCCAGCAGCCCCCACGCAGGGTCGGATGAGCAGTTCTTC
>.|.|TRBV5-1|TRBJ1-5
CASSPKPTGDNQPQHF
TGCGCCAGCAGCCCCAAACCTACAGGAGACAATCAGCCCCAGCATTTT
>.|.|TRBV21-1|TRBJ2-3
CASSMNGSTDTQYF
TGTGCCAGCAGCATGAACGGGAGCACAGATACGCAGTATTTT